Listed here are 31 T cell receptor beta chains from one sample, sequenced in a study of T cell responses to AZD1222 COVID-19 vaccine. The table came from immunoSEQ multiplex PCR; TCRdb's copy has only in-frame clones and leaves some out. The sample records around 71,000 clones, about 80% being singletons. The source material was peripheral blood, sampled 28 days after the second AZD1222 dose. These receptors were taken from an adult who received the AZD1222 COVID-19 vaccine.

The CDR3 nucleotides read TGTGCCAGCAGGTACCTGGGGAGACTCAACAACGAGCAGTACTTC. Its protein is CASRYLGRLNNEQYF. The chain employs TRBV6-5 and TRBJ2-7; D is possibly TRBD2 (5 bases). Trimming cost V 6 bases and J 5 bases, with 20 bases left between them. The CDR3 runs 15 residues. The germline V gene encodes CDR1 MNHEY and CDR2 SVGAGI.

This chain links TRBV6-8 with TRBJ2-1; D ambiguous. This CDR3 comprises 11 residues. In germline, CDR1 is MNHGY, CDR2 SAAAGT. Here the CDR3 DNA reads TGTGGATCTAAGGCTGGCAATGAGCAGTTCTTC. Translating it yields CGSKAGNEQFF.

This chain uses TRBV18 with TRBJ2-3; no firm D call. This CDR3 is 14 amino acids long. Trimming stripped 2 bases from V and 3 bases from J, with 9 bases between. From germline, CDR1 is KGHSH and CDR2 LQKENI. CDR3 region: CASSPGVTTDTQYF. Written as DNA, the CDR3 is TGTGCCAGCTCACCAGGGGTAACAACAGATACGCAGTATTTT.

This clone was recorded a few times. CDR3 region: CASSPRGTLATDTQYF. DNA of the CDR3: TGTGCCAGCAGCCCACGAGGGACACTCGCCACAGATACGCAGTATTTT. The V gene is TRBV7-8, the J gene TRBJ2-3; tentatively, D is TRBD1 (6 bases). The CDR3 has 16 residues. Germline lookup yields CDR1 SGHVS and CDR2 FQNEAQ. V was trimmed by 5 bases and J by 2 bases, leaving 17 bases between them.

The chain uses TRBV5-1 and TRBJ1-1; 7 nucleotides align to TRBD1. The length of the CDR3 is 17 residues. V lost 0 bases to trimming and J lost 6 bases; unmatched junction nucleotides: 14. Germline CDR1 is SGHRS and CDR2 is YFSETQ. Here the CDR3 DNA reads TGCGCCAGCAGCTTGGAAGTCTTAGTAAAGGACAGGTCTGAAGCTTTCTTT. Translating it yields CASSLEVLVKDRSEAFF.

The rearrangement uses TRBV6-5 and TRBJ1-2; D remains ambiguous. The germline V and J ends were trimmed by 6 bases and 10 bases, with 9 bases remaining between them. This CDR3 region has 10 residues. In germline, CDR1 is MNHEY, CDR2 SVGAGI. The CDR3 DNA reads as TGTGCCAGCAGCCTAGACCTCTACACCTTC. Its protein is CASSLDLYTF.

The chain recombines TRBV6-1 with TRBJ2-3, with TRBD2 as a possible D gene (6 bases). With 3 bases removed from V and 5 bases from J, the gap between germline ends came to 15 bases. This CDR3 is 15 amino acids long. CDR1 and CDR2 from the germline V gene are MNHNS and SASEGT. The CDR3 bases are TGTGCCAGCAGTGATGCGACTAGAGCCGGAGATACGCAGTATTTT. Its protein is CASSDATRAGDTQYF.

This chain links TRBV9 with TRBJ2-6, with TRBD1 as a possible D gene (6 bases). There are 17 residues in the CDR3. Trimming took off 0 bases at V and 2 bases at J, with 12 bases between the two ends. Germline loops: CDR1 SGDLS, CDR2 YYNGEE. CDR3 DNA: TGTGCCAGCAGCGTAGTAACAGGGTCGGCTGGGGCCAACGTCCTGACTTTC. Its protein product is CASSVVTGSAGANVLTF.

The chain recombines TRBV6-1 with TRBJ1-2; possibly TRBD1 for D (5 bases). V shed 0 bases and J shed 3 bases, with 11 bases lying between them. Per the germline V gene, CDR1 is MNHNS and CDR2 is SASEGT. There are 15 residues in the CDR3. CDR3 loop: CASSEAGDGYYGYTF. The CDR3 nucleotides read TGTGCCAGCAGTGAAGCAGGGGACGGTTACTATGGCTACACCTTC.

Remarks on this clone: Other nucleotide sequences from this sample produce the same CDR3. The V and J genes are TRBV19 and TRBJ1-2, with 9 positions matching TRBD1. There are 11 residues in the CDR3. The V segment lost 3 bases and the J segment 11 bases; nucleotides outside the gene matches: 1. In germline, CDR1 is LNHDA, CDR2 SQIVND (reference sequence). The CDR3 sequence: CASSIGQGYTF. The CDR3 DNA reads TGTGCCAGTAGTATCGGACAGGGGTACACCTTC.

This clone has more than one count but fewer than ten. The CDR3 DNA reads TGTGCCAGTAATCAGGAGGCAACTAATGAAAAACTGTTTTTT. It yields the protein CASNQEATNEKLFF. The chain couples TRBV19 to TRBJ1-4; D gene unclear. Trimming took off 7 bases at V and 0 bases at J, with 9 bases between the two ends. Germline V gene data show CDR1 as LNHDA and CDR2 as SQIVND (reference sequence). The CDR3 extends over 14 amino acids.

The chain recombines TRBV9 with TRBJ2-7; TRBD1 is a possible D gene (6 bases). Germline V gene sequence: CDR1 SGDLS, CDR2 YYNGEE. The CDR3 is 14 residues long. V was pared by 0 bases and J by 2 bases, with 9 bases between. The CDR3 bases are TGTGCCAGCAGCGTAGTCCCAGGGGCCTACGAGCAGTACTTC. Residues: CASSVVPGAYEQYF.

CDR3 sequence (DNA): TGCGCCAGCAGCTGGGGACAGGGCACAGATACGCAGTATTTT. Translation: CASSWGQGTDTQYF. This rearrangement joins TRBV4-3 to TRBJ2-3, with 8 bases lining up with TRBD1. Germline V gene lookup returns CDR1 LGHNA and CDR2 YSLEER. The CDR3 contains 14 residues. The V segment lost 5 bases and the J segment 1 base; nucleotides outside the gene matches: 2.

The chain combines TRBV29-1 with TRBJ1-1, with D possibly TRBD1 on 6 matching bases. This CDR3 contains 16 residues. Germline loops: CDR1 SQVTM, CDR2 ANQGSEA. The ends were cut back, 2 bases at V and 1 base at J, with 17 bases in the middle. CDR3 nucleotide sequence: TGCAGCGTTGAACAGGGGTGGGCAGTCGCGAACACTGAAGCTTTCTTT. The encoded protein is CSVEQGWAVANTEAFF.

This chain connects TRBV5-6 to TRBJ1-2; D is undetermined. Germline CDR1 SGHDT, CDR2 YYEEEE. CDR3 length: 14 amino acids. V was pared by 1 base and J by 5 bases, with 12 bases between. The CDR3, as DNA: TGTGCCAGCAGCTTGTTAGTAGGGATATATGGCTACACCTTC. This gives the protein CASSLLVGIYGYTF.

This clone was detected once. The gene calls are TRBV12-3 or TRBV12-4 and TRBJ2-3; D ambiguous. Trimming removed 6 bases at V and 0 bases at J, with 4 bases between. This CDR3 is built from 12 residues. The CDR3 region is CASSGSTDTQYF. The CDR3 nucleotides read TGTGCCAGCAGCGGGAGCACAGATACGCAGTATTTT.

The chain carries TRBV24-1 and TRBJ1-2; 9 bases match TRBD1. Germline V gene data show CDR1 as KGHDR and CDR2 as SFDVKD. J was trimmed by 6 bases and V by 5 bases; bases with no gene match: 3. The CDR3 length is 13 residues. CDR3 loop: CATSVRDRDGYTF. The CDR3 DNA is TGTGCCACCAGTGTTCGGGACAGGGATGGCTACACCTTC.

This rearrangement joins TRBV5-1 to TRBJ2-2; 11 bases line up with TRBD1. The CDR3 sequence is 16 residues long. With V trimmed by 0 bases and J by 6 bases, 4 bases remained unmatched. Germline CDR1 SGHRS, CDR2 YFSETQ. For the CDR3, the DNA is TGCGCCAGCAGCTTGGGGACAGGGGGCGCAGCCGGGGAGCTGTTTTTT. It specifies CASSLGTGGAAGELFF.

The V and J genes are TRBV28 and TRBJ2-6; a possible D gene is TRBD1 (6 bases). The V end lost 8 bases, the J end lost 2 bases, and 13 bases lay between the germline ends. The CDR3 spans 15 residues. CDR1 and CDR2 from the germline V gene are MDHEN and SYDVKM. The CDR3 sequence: CASATRGPGANVLTF. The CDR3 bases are TGTGCCAGCGCAACCAGGGGTCCTGGGGCCAACGTCCTGACTTTC.

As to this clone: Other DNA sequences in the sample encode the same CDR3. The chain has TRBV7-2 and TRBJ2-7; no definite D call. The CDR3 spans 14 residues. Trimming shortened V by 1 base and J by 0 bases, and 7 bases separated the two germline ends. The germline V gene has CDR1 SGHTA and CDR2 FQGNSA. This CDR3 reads CASSLGRSSYEQYF. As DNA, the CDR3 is TGTGCCAGCAGCTTAGGCAGGAGCTCCTACGAGCAGTACTTC.

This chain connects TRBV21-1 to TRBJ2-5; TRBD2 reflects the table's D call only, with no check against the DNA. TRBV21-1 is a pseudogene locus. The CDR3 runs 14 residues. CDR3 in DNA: TGTGCCAGCAGCAAAGATGCGTACCAAGAGACCCAGTACTTC. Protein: CASSKDAYQETQYF.

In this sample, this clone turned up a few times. The CDR3 reads CASTGVNTGELFF. CDR3 nucleotides: TGTGCCAGCACTGGGGTCAACACCGGGGAGCTGTTTTTT. This chain connects TRBV2 to TRBJ2-2; D gene unclear. Looked up from germline, CDR1 is SNHLY and CDR2 is FYNNEI. V lost 7 bases, J lost 2 bases, and 8 bases lay in between. The CDR3 runs to 13 residues.

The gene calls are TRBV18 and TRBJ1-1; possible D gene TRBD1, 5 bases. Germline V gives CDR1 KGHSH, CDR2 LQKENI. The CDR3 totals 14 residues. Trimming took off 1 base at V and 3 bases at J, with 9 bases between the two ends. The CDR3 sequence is CASSPQGADTEAFF. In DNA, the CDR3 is TGTGCCAGCTCACCACAAGGGGCGGACACTGAAGCTTTCTTT.

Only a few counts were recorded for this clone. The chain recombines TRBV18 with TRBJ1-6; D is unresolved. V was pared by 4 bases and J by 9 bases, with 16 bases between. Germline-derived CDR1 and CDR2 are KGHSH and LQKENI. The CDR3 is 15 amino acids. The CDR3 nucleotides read TGTGCCAGCTCACTTGCGGCGAGGGCAGGTTCACCCCTCCACTTT. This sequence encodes CASSLAARAGSPLHF.

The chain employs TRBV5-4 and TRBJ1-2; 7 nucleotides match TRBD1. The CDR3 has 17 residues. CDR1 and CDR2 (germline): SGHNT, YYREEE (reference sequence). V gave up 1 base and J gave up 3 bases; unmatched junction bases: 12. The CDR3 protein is CASSLPGQTATYYGYTF. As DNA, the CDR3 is TGTGCCAGCAGCTTGCCGGGACAGACGGCGACATACTATGGCTACACCTTC.

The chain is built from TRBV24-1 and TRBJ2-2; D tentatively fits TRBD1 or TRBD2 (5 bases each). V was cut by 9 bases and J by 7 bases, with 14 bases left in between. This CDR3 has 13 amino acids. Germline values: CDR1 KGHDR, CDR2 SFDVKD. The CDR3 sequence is CATRRGVDGELFF. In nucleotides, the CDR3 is TGTGCCACCCGTCGAGGGGTGGACGGGGAGCTGTTTTTT.

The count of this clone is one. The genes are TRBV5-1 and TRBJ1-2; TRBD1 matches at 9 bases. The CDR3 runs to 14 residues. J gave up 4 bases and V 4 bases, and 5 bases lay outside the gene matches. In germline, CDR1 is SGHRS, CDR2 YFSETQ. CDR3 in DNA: TGCGCCAGCAGCCTAGGACAGGGGTCCTATGGCTACACCTTC. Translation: CASSLGQGSYGYTF. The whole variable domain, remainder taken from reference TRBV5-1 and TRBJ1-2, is KAGVTQTPRYLIKTRGQQVTLSCSPISGHRSVSWYQQTPGQGLQFLFEYFSETQRNKGNFPGRFSGRQFSNSRSEMNVSTLELGDSALYLCASSLGQGSYGYTFGSGTRLTVV.

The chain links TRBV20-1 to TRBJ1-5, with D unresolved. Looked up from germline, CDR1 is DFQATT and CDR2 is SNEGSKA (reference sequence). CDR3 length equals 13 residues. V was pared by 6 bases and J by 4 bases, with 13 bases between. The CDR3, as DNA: TGCAGTGCCAGTATAAGTGTTAATCAGCCCCAGCATTTT. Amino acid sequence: CSASISVNQPQHF.

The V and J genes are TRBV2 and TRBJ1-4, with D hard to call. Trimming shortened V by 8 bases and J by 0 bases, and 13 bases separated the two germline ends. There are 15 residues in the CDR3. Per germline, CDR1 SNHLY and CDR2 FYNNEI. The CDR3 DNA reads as TGTGCCAGCGGTAAGCAGGACGCAACTAATGAAAAACTGTTTTTT. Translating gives CASGKQDATNEKLFF.

CDR3 sequence reads: CASSPPGGPPGELFF. The CDR3 DNA reads as TGTGCCAGCTCACCACCAGGGGGCCCCCCCGGGGAGCTGTTTTTT. The V call is TRBV18, the J call TRBJ2-2; 7 bases agree with TRBD1. Per the germline V gene, CDR1 is KGHSH and CDR2 is LQKENI. After removal of 0 bases from V and 6 bases from J, the junction contained 4 bases not matched to a gene. The CDR3 length is 15 residues.

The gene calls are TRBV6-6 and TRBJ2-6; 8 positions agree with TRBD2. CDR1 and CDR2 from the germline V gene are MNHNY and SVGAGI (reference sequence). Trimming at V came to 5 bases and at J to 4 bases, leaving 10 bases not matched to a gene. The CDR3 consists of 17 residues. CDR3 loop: CASSHPAGAQGANVLTF. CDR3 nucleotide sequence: TGTGCCAGCAGTCACCCAGCGGGGGCGCAAGGGGCCAACGTCCTGACTTTC.